These 5 T cell receptor beta chains share one sample of origin, sequenced in a study of T cell responses to AZD1222 COVID-19 vaccine. Method: immunoSEQ multiplex PCR; TCRdb's copy keeps in-frame clones and lacks some. The sample yields more than 150,000 clones, 85% to 90% seen once. This specimen consisted of peripheral blood, obtained on day 0 of MenACWY control vaccination. These receptors all come from an adult in good health.

As to this clone: The junction and the germline gene differ at one end; a read error may be behind it. This chain links TRBV6-2 or TRBV6-3 with TRBJ2-7, with D tentatively TRBD1 (6 bases). The CDR3 is made up of 15 amino acids. Germline CDR1 MNHEY, CDR2 SVGEGT. The CDR3 DNA reads as TGTGCCAGCACTTACCTTGGGGGCCTATCCTACGAGCAGTACTTC. It yields the protein CASTYLGGLSYEQYF.

The chain couples TRBV10-3 to TRBJ2-5; 9 bases fit TRBD2. Germline CDR1 and CDR2: ENHRY and SYGVKD. With V trimmed by 3 bases and J by 0 bases, 2 bases remained unmatched. There are 15 residues in the CDR3. The CDR3 bases are TGTGCCATCAGTGAAGCGGGAGGCCACCAAGAGACCCAGTACTTC. This sequence encodes CAISEAGGHQETQYF.

The genes are TRBV27 and TRBJ1-1, with 8 bases aligning to TRBD1. CDR1 MNHEY and CDR2 SMNVEV come from the germline V gene (reference sequence). The CDR3 covers 16 residues. The V and J ends lost 5 bases and 1 base, in that order; junction bases with no gene match: 9. The CDR3 region has the DNA TGTGCCAGCAGTCCGCGACAGGGGATGGGGAACACTGAAGCTTTCTTT. Translation: CASSPRQGMGNTEAFF.

V is TRBV4-3 and J is TRBJ1-1; D gene uncertain. Germline assignment: CDR1 LGHNA and CDR2 YSLEER. V shed 0 bases and J shed 2 bases, with 4 bases lying between them. This CDR3 comprises 13 residues. For the CDR3, the DNA is TGCGCCAGCAGCCAAGACGGCAACACTGAAGCTTTCTTT. It translates to CASSQDGNTEAFF.

V gene TRBV7-2 combines with J gene TRBJ2-7; no reliable D call. Germline lookup yields CDR1 SGHTA and CDR2 FQGNSA. CDR3 size: 14 residues. V dropped 5 bases and J dropped 0 bases, with 11 bases sitting between them. As DNA, the CDR3 is TGTGCCAGCAGCCCCATGTTTGTCTCCTACGAGCAGTACTTC. Translating it yields CASSPMFVSYEQYF.